This entry features one T cell receptor (beta chain) sequence. Its specificity is not known. This entry is derived from a study of T cell responses to AZD1222 COVID-19 vaccine. Study-level background: Second doses that came at about 4 or about 12 weeks were put together. Study conclusions and caveats: No repertoire was sampled before or during the peak T cell response, only after it. A reported finding is that nearly half of spike-specific TCRs target unmutated variant regions. Clonal diversity was possibly underestimated, and the donors were mostly white British, with more females.

Per the germline V gene, CDR1 is SGHNT and CDR2 is YYREEE (reference sequence). Trimming took 2 bases from V and 4 from J, leaving 13 bases between them. CDR3 length: 14 amino acids. The method was immunoSEQ multiplex PCR; TCRdb's version includes in-frame clones alone and lacks a portion of them. The table shows some 130,000 clones, with over 90% occurring only once. Sequenced here: peripheral blood, sampled on day 0 of AZD1222 vaccination. This clonotype originated in an adult in good health. This chain links TRBV5-4 with TRBJ2-7; the D gene is possibly TRBD2 (6 bases). DNA of the CDR3: TGTGCCAGCAGCTTCTCCGGGACTCCATACGAGCAGTACTTC. It encodes CASSFSGTPYEQYF.